These T cell receptor beta chains were read from a single sample in a study of technical replicates of blood from a few donors. The method was immunoSEQ multiplex PCR; TCRdb's version includes in-frame clones alone and lacks a portion of them. The data contain about 89,000 clones, around 96% of them singletons. Sequences were obtained from T cells isolated from PBMCs. The receptors derive from a human donor in good health. CDR3s include the opening cysteine and the closing phenylalanine or tryptophan. The D gene is left open where the match is weak. Clone size is not always given. Where it is, it says once, few, many or a class for expanded clones.

>TRBV6-6|.|.|TRBJ1-5
CASSYSGDLSNQPQHF
TGTGCCAGCAGTTATTCAGGGGACCTTAGCAATCAGCCCCAGCATTTT
>TRBV2|.|TRBD1|TRBJ1-5
CASSQGAVGNQPQHF
TGTGCCAGCAGTCAGGGGGCGGTGGGCAATCAGCCCCAGCATTTT
>TRBV9|.|TRBD2|TRBJ2-5
CASSVVTSGETQYF
TGTGCCAGCAGCGTAGTCACTAGCGGGGAGACCCAGTACTTC
>TRBV18|once|TRBD2|TRBJ2-5
CASSPIRSGEETQYF
TGTGCCAGCTCACCAATTCGGAGCGGGGAAGAGACCCAGTACTTC
>TRBV28|.|TRBD1|TRBJ2-2
CASSGVTGVPGELFF
TGTGCCAGCAGTGGCGTGACAGGGGTCCCCGGGGAGCTGTTTTTT
>TRBV15|.|TRBD1|TRBJ2-5
CATSRDRGMETQYF
TGTGCCACCAGCAGGGACAGGGGGATGGAGACCCAGTACTTC
>TRBV5-1|.|.|TRBJ1-1
CASSFETGIMNTEAFF
TGCGCCAGCAGCTTCGAGACAGGAATTATGAACACTGAAGCTTTCTTT
>TRBV7-8|.|TRBD1|TRBJ1-6
CASSFTPGQGFSPLHF
TGTGCCAGCAGCTTTACACCGGGACAGGGTTTTTCACCCCTCCACTTT
>TRBV2|.|.|TRBJ2-5
CASSELEFRAGTQYF
TGTGCCAGCAGTGAACTGGAGTTTAGAGCGGGGACCCAGTACTTC
>TRBV7-9|.|TRBD2|TRBJ2-2
CLEEGLADTGELFF
TGCCTTGAGGAGGGACTAGCGGACACCGGGGAGCTGTTTTTT
>TRBV18|.|TRBD1|TRBJ1-2
CASSPLKGANYGYTF
TGTGCCAGCTCACCACTCAAGGGGGCAAACTATGGCTACACCTTC
>TRBV5-1|.|TRBD2|TRBJ2-7
CASSPGGASGNEQYF
TGCGCCAGCAGCCCTGGCGGCGCTAGCGGGAACGAGCAGTACTTC
>TRBV5-1|.|TRBD2|TRBJ2-7
CASSLARGGYEQYF
TGCGCCAGCAGCTTGGCTCGGGGGGGCTACGAGCAGTACTTC
>TRBV5-6|once|.|TRBJ2-7
CASSFGSSEQYF
TGTGCCAGCAGCTTCGGGTCCAGCGAGCAGTACTTC
>TRBV5-1|once|.|TRBJ2-7
CASSGRTAPAYEQYF
TGCGCCAGCAGCGGGAGGACGGCCCCTGCCTACGAGCAGTACTTC
>TRBV28|.|TRBD2|TRBJ2-7
CASSSNGLAPENYEQYF
TGTGCCAGCAGTTCAAACGGACTAGCCCCAGAGAACTACGAGCAGTACTTC
>TRBV6-6|.|.|TRBJ1-5
CASSSPPGGNQPQHF
TGTGCCAGCAGCTCCCCCCCGGGGGGTAATCAGCCCCAGCATTTT
>TRBV6-1|.|.|TRBJ2-7
CASEGPREQYF
TGTGCCAGCGAGGGTCCGAGGGAGCAGTACTTC
>TRBV19|.|.|TRBJ2-6
CASSMARFSGANVLTF
TGTGCCAGTAGTATGGCCAGATTCTCTGGGGCCAACGTCCTGACTTTC
>TRBV9|once|.|TRBJ2-3
CASTRGGTDTQYF
TGTGCCAGCACCCGGGGTGGCACAGATACGCAGTATTTT
>TRBV6-5|.|TRBD2|TRBJ2-3
CASSSSGVPSTDTQYF
TGTGCCAGCAGTTCAAGCGGGGTACCTAGCACAGATACGCAGTATTTT
>TRBV11-3|.|TRBD2|TRBJ2-7
CASSPGLAVYEQYF
TGTGCCAGCAGCCCGGGACTAGCGGTCTACGAGCAGTACTTC
>TRBV28|.|TRBD1|TRBJ2-7
CASSWDVDRAGEQYF
TGTGCCAGCAGTTGGGACGTGGACAGGGCGGGAGAGCAGTACTTC
>TRBV6-6|few|.|TRBJ1-5
CASSQQGKEKPQHF
TGTGCCAGCAGCCAACAGGGTAAGGAAAAGCCCCAGCATTTT
>TRBV4-1|.|.|TRBJ2-2
CASSQTANGELFF
TGCGCCAGCAGCCAGACAGCTAACGGGGAGCTGTTTTTT
>TRBV6-4|.|.|TRBJ1-1
CASRGLGNTEAFF
TGTGCCAGCAGGGGACTGGGAAACACTGAAGCTTTCTTT
>TRBV9|.|TRBD1|TRBJ1-2
CASSSLTGGDGYTF
TGTGCCAGCAGCTCCTTGACAGGGGGCGATGGCTACACCTTC
>TRBV7-2|once|TRBD2|TRBJ2-7
CASSLLGTSASEQYF
TGTGCCAGCAGCTTACTCGGGACTAGCGCATCCGAGCAGTACTTC
>TRBV4-1|.|TRBD2|TRBJ2-3
CASSQAKTSGRGDTQYF
TGCGCCAGCAGCCAAGCAAAAACTAGCGGGAGAGGGGATACGCAGTATTTT
>TRBV6-5|once|.|TRBJ1-1
CASSYVRATEAFF
TGTGCCAGCAGTTACGTCAGGGCCACTGAAGCTTTCTTT
>TRBV7-2|.|TRBD2|TRBJ2-3
CASSSRTSGVPDTQYF
TGTGCCAGCAGCTCCAGGACTAGCGGGGTCCCAGATACGCAGTATTTT
>TRBV6-5|.|.|TRBJ1-1
CASSYGPWVNTEAFF
TGTGCCAGCAGTTACGGGCCATGGGTGAACACTGAAGCTTTCTTT
>TRBV2|.|.|TRBJ1-2
CASSQYVTGDGYTF
TGTGCCAGCAGCCAATACGTGACAGGCGATGGCTACACCTTC
>TRBV5-4|.|TRBD1|TRBJ1-4
CASSFMGQLNEKLFF
TGTGCCAGCAGCTTTATGGGACAGCTTAATGAAAAACTGTTTTTT
>TRBV5-1|.|TRBD1|TRBJ2-7
CASSLSLDRGSDYEQYF
TGCGCCAGCAGCTTGAGCCTCGACAGGGGGTCCGACTACGAGCAGTACTTC
>TRBV6-1|.|.|TRBJ2-7
CASKGHFSYEQYF
TGTGCCAGCAAAGGACATTTCTCCTACGAGCAGTACTTC
>TRBV5-1|.|TRBD2|TRBJ2-7
CASSITSGRAALYEQYF
TGCGCCAGCAGCATAACTAGCGGGAGGGCGGCCCTATACGAGCAGTACTTC
>TRBV5-6|.|.|TRBJ2-5
CASSLLPSETQYF
TGTGCCAGCAGCTTGCTCCCCTCTGAGACCCAGTACTTC
>TRBV10-3|.|TRBD1|TRBJ1-1
CAISYPGGSEAFF
TGTGCCATCAGCTATCCAGGGGGTAGTGAAGCTTTCTTT
>TRBV11-3|.|.|TRBJ2-3
CASSRDLGGAGTDTQYF
TGTGCCAGCAGTCGGGACCTAGGGGGCGCGGGGACAGATACGCAGTATTTT
>TRBV2|.|TRBD2|TRBJ2-3
CASSARGGGVTDTQYF
TGTGCCAGCAGTGCCCGGGGGGGCGGGGTCACAGATACGCAGTATTTT
>TRBV6-5|.|TRBD1|TRBJ1-5
CASSSRDRGPNQPQHF
TGTGCCAGCAGTTCCCGAGACAGGGGCCCCAATCAGCCCCAGCATTTT
>TRBV20-1|.|.|TRBJ1-2
CSAKGSYTF
TGCAGTGCTAAGGGGTCCTACACCTTC